This T cell receptor beta chain was sequenced in a study of CD8 T cells in Susac syndrome. cDNA came from roughly 0.5 to 1 ug RNA primed by random hexamers. TCRdb independently ran MiXCR on the immunoSEQ multiplex PCR reads; one entry per CDR3 protein. The sample lists 40,000 to 60,000 distinct CDR3 sequences, roughly 93% occurring once. The ends lost 0 bases at V and 5 bases at J; junction bases unmatched: 5. Germline V lookup: CDR1 KGHSH, CDR2 LQKENI. The CDR3 covers 15 residues. Study-level points and caveats: The study conceded that relatively few individuals underwent its TCR sequencing and HLA analysis.

Turning to this clonotype: Its antigen remains unknown.

The sample comprised CD8+ T cells from PBMCs. This chain links TRBV18 with TRBJ2-7; TRBD1 aligns across 9 bases. The TCR comes from a human donor with multiple sclerosis. This CDR3 is CASSPPTGGLDEQYF. CDR3 sequence (DNA): TGTGCCAGCTCACCACCGACAGGGGGGCTCGACGAGCAGTACTTC.